The following is a T cell receptor beta chain sequence with its context. This study enrolled people aged roughly 18 to 90 from approximately 24 US geographic areas. Cohort assignment relied on participant-reported clinical history. Using immunoSEQ multiplex PCR, the repertoire was profiled, and TCRdb retains in-frame clones only, with some absent. The table records 190,000 or so clones, about 84% of them present only once. This sample is part of a study of blood T cell repertoires in COVID-19. This CDR3 is built from 15 residues. CDR1 is LNHDA, CDR2 SQIVND, per germline (reference sequence). The junction had 3 bases not matched to a gene; V was cut back by 5 bases and J by 2 bases.

The sequence was collected from a woman in her twenties or thirties who had recovered from COVID-19. The material sequenced was PBMCs or T cells enriched from blood (not recorded which). The chain employs TRBV19 and TRBJ2-1; 10 nucleotides agree with TRBD2. The CDR3 region has the DNA TGTGCCAGTAGTCGACTAGCGGGCCCCTACAATGAGCAGTTCTTC. Its translation is CASSRLAGPYNEQFF. Full variable domain (rest looked up from reference TRBV19 and TRBJ2-1): DGGITQSPKYLFRKEGQNVTLSCEQNLNHDAMYWYRQDPGQGLRLIYYSQIVNDFQKGDIAEGYSVSREKKESFPLTVTSAQKNPTAFYLCASSRLAGPYNEQFFGPGTRLTVL.